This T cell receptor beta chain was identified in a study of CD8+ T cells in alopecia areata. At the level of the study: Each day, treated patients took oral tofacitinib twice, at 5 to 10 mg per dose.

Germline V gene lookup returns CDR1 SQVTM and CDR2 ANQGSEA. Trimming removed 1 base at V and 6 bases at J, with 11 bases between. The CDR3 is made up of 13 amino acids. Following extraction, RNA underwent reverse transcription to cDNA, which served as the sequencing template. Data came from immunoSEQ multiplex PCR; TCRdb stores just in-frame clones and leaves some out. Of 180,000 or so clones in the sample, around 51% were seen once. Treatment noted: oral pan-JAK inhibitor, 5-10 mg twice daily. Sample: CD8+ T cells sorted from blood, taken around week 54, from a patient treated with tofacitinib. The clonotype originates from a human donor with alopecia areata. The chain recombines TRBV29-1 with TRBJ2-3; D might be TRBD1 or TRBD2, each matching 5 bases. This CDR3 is CSVEVGRDDTQYF. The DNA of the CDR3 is TGCAGCGTTGAAGTGGGACGGGACGATACGCAGTATTTT.